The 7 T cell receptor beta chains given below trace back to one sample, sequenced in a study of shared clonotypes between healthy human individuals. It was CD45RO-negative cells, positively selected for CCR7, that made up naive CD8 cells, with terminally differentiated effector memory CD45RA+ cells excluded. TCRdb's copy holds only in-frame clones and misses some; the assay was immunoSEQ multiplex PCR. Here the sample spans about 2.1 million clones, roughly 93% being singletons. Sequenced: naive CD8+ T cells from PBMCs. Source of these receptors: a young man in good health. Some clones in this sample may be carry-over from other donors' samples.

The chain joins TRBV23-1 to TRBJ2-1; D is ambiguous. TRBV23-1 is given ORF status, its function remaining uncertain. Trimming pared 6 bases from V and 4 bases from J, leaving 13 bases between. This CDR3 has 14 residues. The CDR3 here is CASSPPPHYNEQFF. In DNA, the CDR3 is TGCGCCAGCAGCCCTCCTCCTCATTACAATGAGCAGTTCTTC.

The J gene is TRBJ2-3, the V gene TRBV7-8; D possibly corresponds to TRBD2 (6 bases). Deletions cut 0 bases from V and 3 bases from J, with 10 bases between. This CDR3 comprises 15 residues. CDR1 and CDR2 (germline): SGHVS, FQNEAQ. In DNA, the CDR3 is TGTGCCAGCAGCTTAGCGGTCCTAGCGACAGATACGCAGTATTTT. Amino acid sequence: CASSLAVLATDTQYF.

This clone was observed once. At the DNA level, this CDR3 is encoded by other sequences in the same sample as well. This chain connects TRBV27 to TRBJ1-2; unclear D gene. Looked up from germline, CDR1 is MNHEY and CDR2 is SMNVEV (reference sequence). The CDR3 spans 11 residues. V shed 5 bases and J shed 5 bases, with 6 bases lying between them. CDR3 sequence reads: CASSGGYGYTF. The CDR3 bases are TGTGCCAGCAGTGGAGGGTATGGCTACACCTTC.

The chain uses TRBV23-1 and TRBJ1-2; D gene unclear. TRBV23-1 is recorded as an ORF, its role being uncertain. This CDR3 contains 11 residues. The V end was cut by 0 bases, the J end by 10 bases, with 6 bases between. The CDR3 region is CASSQSGNYTF. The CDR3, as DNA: TGCGCCAGCAGTCAATCAGGGAACTACACCTTC.

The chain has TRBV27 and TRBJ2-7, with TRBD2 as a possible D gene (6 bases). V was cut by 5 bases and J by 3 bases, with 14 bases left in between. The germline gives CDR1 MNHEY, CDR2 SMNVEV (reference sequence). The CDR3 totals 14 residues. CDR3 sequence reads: CASSLRRGLYEQYF. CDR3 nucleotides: TGTGCCAGCAGTCTCCGGAGGGGTCTCTACGAGCAGTACTTC.

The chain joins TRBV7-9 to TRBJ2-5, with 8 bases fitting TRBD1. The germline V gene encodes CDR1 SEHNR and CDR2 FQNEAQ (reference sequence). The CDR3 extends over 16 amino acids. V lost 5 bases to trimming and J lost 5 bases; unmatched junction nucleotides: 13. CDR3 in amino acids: CASSRFPTGVRETQYF. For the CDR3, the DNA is TGTGCCAGCAGCCGCTTTCCGACAGGGGTTCGGGAGACCCAGTACTTC.

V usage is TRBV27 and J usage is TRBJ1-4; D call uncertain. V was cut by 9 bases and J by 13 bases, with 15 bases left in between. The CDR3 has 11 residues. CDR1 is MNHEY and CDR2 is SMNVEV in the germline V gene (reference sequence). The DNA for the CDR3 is TGTGCCAGTCTGAGCAAAGGGCGACTGTTTTTT. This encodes CASLSKGRLFF.